This passage covers 25 T cell receptor beta chains from one sample sequenced in a study of OX40 agonist ivuxolimab in advanced cancers. Libraries were built with the immunoSEQ multiplex PCR assay. The source is immuneACCESS, and TCRdb retained only in-frame sequences with V and J called. Part of the clones is not carried over; for the studies checked, unresolved V genes explain less than half of this, and the remainder is unexplained. This sample is represented by fewer than 55,000 clones; about four fifths of them were singletons. The ten largest clones add up to approximately 5.8% of the sample. The sequencing used CD4+ or CD8+ T cells sorted from blood, collected in a trial of the OX40 agonist ivuxolimab. Every receptor here comes from an adult with an advanced solid tumor such as melanoma, head and neck, liver or kidney cancer.

Only a few counts were recorded for this clone. The genes are TRBV9 and TRBJ1-5, with D possibly TRBD1 on 5 matching bases. CDR3 length: 14 amino acids. V was trimmed by 2 bases and J by 8 bases, leaving 14 bases between them. Germline loops: CDR1 SGDLS, CDR2 YYNGEE. The DNA of the CDR3 is TGTGCCAGCAGCGTCTCGGGGGAAGGGGAGCCCCAGCATTTT. As protein: CASSVSGEGEPQHF.

This clone was seen more than once but under ten times. This sequence joins TRBV13 and TRBJ2-1; 10 nucleotides line up with TRBD1. V dropped 5 bases and J dropped 6; count of bases not matched to a gene: 10. The germline gives CDR1 PRHDT, CDR2 FYEKMQ (reference sequence). The CDR3 contains 16 residues. CDR3: CASSPPTGGAFNEQFF. CDR3 DNA: TGTGCCAGCAGCCCCCCGACAGGGGGCGCGTTCAATGAGCAGTTCTTC.

This clone was seen more than once but under ten times. The DNA for the CDR3 is TGCGCCAGCAGCCCCAGGGACGGACAGCCCCAGCATTTT. Protein sequence: CASSPRDGQPQHF. This chain connects TRBV4-1 to TRBJ1-5; a weak D match, TRBD1 (5 bases). CDR1 MGHRA and CDR2 YSYEKL come from the germline V gene. Deletions cut 4 bases from V and 7 bases from J, with 11 bases between. The CDR3 loop spans 13 amino acids.

The chain uses TRBV29-1 and TRBJ2-1; 8 bases are shared with TRBD1. The CDR3 covers 15 residues. After removal of 0 bases from V and 6 bases from J, the junction contained 7 bases not matched to a gene. Germline V gives CDR1 SQVTM, CDR2 ANQGSEA. The CDR3: CSVEDPMGQVNEQFF. The CDR3 DNA sequence: TGCAGCGTTGAAGATCCGATGGGACAGGTCAATGAGCAGTTCTTC.

V is TRBV11-3 and J is TRBJ2-3; D possibly uses TRBD1 or TRBD2 (5 bases each). The ends were cut back, 6 bases at V and 2 bases at J, with 9 bases in the middle. CDR1 SGHNT and CDR2 YENEEA come from the germline V gene. This CDR3 has 13 residues. The CDR3 protein is CASSRGTTDTQYF. CDR3 bases: TGTGCCAGCAGTAGAGGGACCACAGATACGCAGTATTTT.

This clone is a singleton in its sample. The rearrangement uses TRBV28 and TRBJ2-1; the D call may be TRBD1 or TRBD2 (6 bases each). The CDR3 length is 12 residues. V was shortened by 1 base and J by 12 bases, with 10 bases between the two germline ends. The V gene's germline CDR1 is MDHEN and CDR2 SYDVKM. The CDR3 sequence: CASSLSEGGQFF. The CDR3 DNA reads as TGTGCCAGCAGTTTATCCGAGGGGGGGCAGTTCTTC.

V gene TRBV13 combines with J gene TRBJ1-2; D unclear. V was trimmed by 1 base and J by 5 bases, leaving 14 bases between them. Germline CDR1 is PRHDT and CDR2 is FYEKMQ (reference sequence). The CDR3 sequence is 15 residues long. As DNA, the CDR3 is TGTGCCAGCAGCTTAGCTAATAGCGGGATATATGGCTACACCTTC. Protein product: CASSLANSGIYGYTF. Supplemented by reference TRBV13 and TRBJ1-2, the full variable domain reads AAGVIQSPRHLIKEKRETATLKCYPIPRHDTVYWYQQGPGQDPQFLISFYEKMQSDKGSIPDRFSAQQFSDYHSELNMSSLELGDSALYFCASSLANSGIYGYTFGSGTRLTVV.

V and J are TRBV6-5 and TRBJ2-1; TRBD2 matches at 10 bases. Trimming at V came to 5 bases and at J to 4 bases, leaving 5 bases not matched to a gene. From germline, CDR1 is MNHEY and CDR2 SVGAGI. The CDR3 runs 15 residues. The CDR3 spells CASSLLAGAYNEQFF. CDR3 nucleotide sequence: TGTGCCAGCAGTCTTCTAGCGGGGGCTTACAATGAGCAGTTCTTC.

The chain combines TRBV5-1 with TRBJ2-2, with 7 bases aligning to TRBD2. The CDR3 runs to 15 residues. V dropped 1 base and J dropped 4; count of bases not matched to a gene: 4. Germline V gene sequence: CDR1 SGHRS, CDR2 YFSETQ. The DNA for the CDR3 is TGCGCCAGCAGCTTGATCTGGGAGGGCACCGGGGAGCTGTTTTTT. Its protein is CASSLIWEGTGELFF. Drawing the rest from reference TRBV5-1 and TRBJ2-2, the complete variable domain is KAGVTQTPRYLIKTRGQQVTLSCSPISGHRSVSWYQQTPGQGLQFLFEYFSETQRNKGNFPGRFSGRQFSNSRSEMNVSTLELGDSALYLCASSLIWEGTGELFFGEGSRLTVL.

The V gene is TRBV11-2, the J gene TRBJ2-3; D call uncertain. V dropped 2 bases and J dropped 5 bases, with 8 bases sitting between them. Germline V CDR1 and CDR2: SGHAT, FQNNGV. The CDR3 runs to 13 residues. The CDR3 nucleotides read TGTGCCAGCAGCTTAACACCGTTAGATACGCAGTATTTT. Translating gives CASSLTPLDTQYF. The full variable domain, rest sourced from reference TRBV11-2 and TRBJ2-3, is EAGVAQSPRYKIIEKRQSVAFWCNPISGHATLYWYQQILGQGPKLLIQFQNNGVVDDSQLPKDRFSAERLKGVDSTLKIQPAKLEDSAVYLCASSLTPLDTQYFGPGTRLTVL.

The rearrangement links TRBV29-1 to TRBJ2-1; D call uncertain. Trimming stripped 4 bases from V and 7 bases from J, with 11 bases between. The CDR3 contains 12 residues. Looked up from germline, CDR1 is SQVTM and CDR2 is ANQGSEA. CDR3 residues: CSVVFLGNEQFF. In DNA form, the CDR3 reads TGCAGCGTTGTCTTTTTAGGGAATGAGCAGTTCTTC.

V gene TRBV6-5 combines with J gene TRBJ1-3; D call uncertain. CDR3 length: 14 amino acids. V was trimmed by 2 bases and J by 0 bases, leaving 5 bases between them. Germline-derived CDR1 and CDR2 are MNHEY and SVGAGI. The CDR3 region is CASSYDISGNTIYF. CDR3 bases: TGTGCCAGCAGTTACGATATCTCTGGAAACACCATATATTTT.

The chain couples TRBV7-9 to TRBJ2-6; D might be TRBD2 (5 bases). CDR1 and CDR2 from the germline V gene are SEHNR and FQNEAQ (reference sequence). V lost 1 base and J lost 4, with 8 bases in between. The CDR3 covers 15 residues. CDR3 sequence: CASSLGPGGANVLTF. The CDR3 nucleotides are TGTGCCAGCAGCTTAGGACCGGGAGGGGCCAACGTCCTGACTTTC.

This clone has a single count. The J gene is TRBJ2-5, the V gene TRBV7-9, with D perhaps matching TRBD2 (6 bases). Germline CDR1 SEHNR, CDR2 FQNEAQ (reference sequence). The CDR3 sequence is 13 residues long. Trimming removed 8 bases at V and 4 bases at J, with 14 bases between. The CDR3 DNA is TGTGCCAGCGGGTCCGCCGGGGGAGAGACCCAGTACTTC. It specifies CASGSAGGETQYF. Combining the CDR3 with reference TRBV7-9 and TRBJ2-5 gives the whole variable domain DTGVSQNPRHKITKRGQNVTFRCDPISEHNRLYWYRQTLGQGPEFLTYFQNEAQLEKSRLLSDRFSAERPKGSFSTLEIQRTEQGDSAMYLCASGSAGGETQYFGPGTRLLVL.

This chain links TRBV28 with TRBJ2-5; possibly TRBD2 for D (5 bases). The CDR3 length is 15 residues. Per germline, CDR1 MDHEN and CDR2 SYDVKM. V was shortened by 4 bases and J by 1 base, with 13 bases between the two germline ends. CDR3 sequence: CASSWTQAAQETQYF. CDR3 DNA sequence: TGTGCCAGCAGTTGGACTCAGGCGGCCCAAGAGACCCAGTACTTC.

As DNA, the CDR3 is TGCGCCAGCAGTTTCGCGATAGGGGGGAACACTGAAGCTTTCTTT. It translates to CASSFAIGGNTEAFF. The chain joins TRBV5-1 to TRBJ1-1; D possibly corresponds to TRBD1 (6 bases). The CDR3 contains 15 residues. V shed 5 bases and J shed 1 base, with 15 bases lying between them. Germline V lookup: CDR1 SGHRS, CDR2 YFSETQ.

The chain has TRBV11-2 and TRBJ1-1; D ambiguous. The CDR3 spans 13 residues. The ends were cut back, 1 base at V and 7 bases at J, with 10 bases in the middle. The V gene's germline CDR1 is SGHAT and CDR2 FQNNGV. In DNA form, the CDR3 reads TGTGCCAGCAGCTTAGGTTTGACTTTTGAAGCTTTCTTT. This sequence encodes CASSLGLTFEAFF.

The chain recombines TRBV4-3 with TRBJ2-5; D may be TRBD1 (5 bases). Germline V gene lookup returns CDR1 LGHNA and CDR2 YSLEER. The germline V and J ends were trimmed by 0 bases and 4 bases, with 9 bases remaining between them. CDR3 size: 14 residues. DNA for the CDR3: TGCGCCAGCAGCCAAGATCTCAGGGTAGAGACCCAGTACTTC. Translating it yields CASSQDLRVETQYF.

This chain connects TRBV10-3 to TRBJ2-1, with 7 bases aligning to TRBD2. There are 14 residues in the CDR3. The germline V gene encodes CDR1 ENHRY and CDR2 SYGVKD. Trimming removed 4 bases from V and 7 bases from J; junction bases left unmatched: 7. The chain's CDR3 is CAISGDGLGNEQFF. The DNA of the CDR3 is TGTGCCATCAGTGGGGACGGACTAGGAAATGAGCAGTTCTTC.

This clone was observed a handful of times. The gene calls are TRBV7-8 and TRBJ1-5, with 8 positions matching TRBD1. The CDR3 consists of 17 residues. V was clipped by 4 bases and J by 2 bases; unmatched bases: 10. Germline loops: CDR1 SGHVS, CDR2 FQNEAQ. The CDR3 nucleotides read TGTGCCAGCAGCTCCTCCAGGACAGGGATGGGCAATCAGCCCCAGCATTTT. This encodes CASSSSRTGMGNQPQHF.

CDR3 DNA: TGTGCCAGCAGTGAATGGGCAGGGAACACTGAAGCTTTCTTT. This translates into CASSEWAGNTEAFF. The chain couples TRBV6-5 to TRBJ1-1; D gene ambiguous. Trimming removed 5 bases at V and 1 base at J, with 11 bases between. CDR1 and CDR2 (germline): MNHEY, SVGAGI. The CDR3 covers 14 residues.

The chain carries TRBV7-9 and TRBJ2-5, with D possibly being TRBD1 (5 bases). The CDR3 has 13 residues. The V gene's germline CDR1 is SEHNR and CDR2 FQNEAQ (reference sequence). The V end lost 2 bases, the J end lost 2 bases, and 6 bases lay between the germline ends. CDR3 bases: TGTGCCAGCAGCTTACAGGGACAAGAGACCCAGTACTTC. Translation: CASSLQGQETQYF.

V is TRBV19 and J is TRBJ1-5; TRBD1 matches at 9 bases. The J segment lost 7 bases and the V segment lost 5 bases, leaving 3 bases of the junction unmatched. The CDR3 runs 13 residues. Germline V lookup: CDR1 LNHDA, CDR2 SQIVND (reference sequence). The CDR3 bases are TGTGCCAGTAGTTTGGACAGGGGACAGCCCCAGCATTTT. Translating it yields CASSLDRGQPQHF.

The rearrangement joins TRBV11-2 to TRBJ2-3, with TRBD2 matching over 9 bases. This CDR3 is 15 amino acids long. Looked up from germline, CDR1 is SGHAT and CDR2 is FQNNGV. V dropped 2 bases and J dropped 5; count of bases not matched to a gene: 5. The CDR3 here is CASSLLAGIGDTQYF. CDR3 nucleotide sequence: TGTGCCAGCAGCTTACTAGCGGGAATAGGAGATACGCAGTATTTT.

The rearrangement links TRBV18 to TRBJ1-2, with TRBD1 matching 8 bases. CDR1 and CDR2 (germline): KGHSH, LQKENI. The V segment lost 2 bases and the J segment 4 bases; nucleotides outside the gene matches: 6. This CDR3 contains 15 residues. CDR3 region: CASSPGGQGPYGYTF. The CDR3 DNA is TGTGCCAGCTCACCAGGCGGACAGGGCCCCTATGGCTACACCTTC.